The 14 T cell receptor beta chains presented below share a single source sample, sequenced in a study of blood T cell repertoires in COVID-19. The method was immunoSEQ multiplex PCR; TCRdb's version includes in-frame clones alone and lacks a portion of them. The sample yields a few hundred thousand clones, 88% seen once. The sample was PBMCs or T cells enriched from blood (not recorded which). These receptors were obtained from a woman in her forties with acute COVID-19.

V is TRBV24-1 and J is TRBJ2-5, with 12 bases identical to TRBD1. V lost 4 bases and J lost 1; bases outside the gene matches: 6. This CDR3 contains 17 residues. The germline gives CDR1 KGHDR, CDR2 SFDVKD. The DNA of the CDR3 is TGTGCCACCAGTGAGTGGGACAGGGGGCACAGCCAAGAGACCCAGTACTTC. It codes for CATSEWDRGHSQETQYF.

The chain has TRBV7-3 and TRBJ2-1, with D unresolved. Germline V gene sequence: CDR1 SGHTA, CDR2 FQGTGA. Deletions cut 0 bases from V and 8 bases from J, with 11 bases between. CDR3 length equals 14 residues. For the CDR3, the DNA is TGTGCCAGCAGCTTAACCGTCCGAGGTGATGAGCAGTTCTTC. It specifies CASSLTVRGDEQFF.

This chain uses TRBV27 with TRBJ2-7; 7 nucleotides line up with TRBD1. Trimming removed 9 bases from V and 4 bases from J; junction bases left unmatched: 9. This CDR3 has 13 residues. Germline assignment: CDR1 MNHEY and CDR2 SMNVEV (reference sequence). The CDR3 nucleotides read TGTGCCAGTTCCCCGGGACAGTTTTACGAGCAGTACTTC. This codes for CASSPGQFYEQYF.

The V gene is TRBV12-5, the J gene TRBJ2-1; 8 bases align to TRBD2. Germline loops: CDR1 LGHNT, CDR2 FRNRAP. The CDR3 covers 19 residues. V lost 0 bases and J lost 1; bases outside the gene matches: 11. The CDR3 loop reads CASGLVRFGGRSSYNEQFF. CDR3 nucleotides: TGTGCTAGTGGTTTGGTAAGGTTCGGCGGGAGGTCGTCCTACAATGAGCAGTTCTTC.

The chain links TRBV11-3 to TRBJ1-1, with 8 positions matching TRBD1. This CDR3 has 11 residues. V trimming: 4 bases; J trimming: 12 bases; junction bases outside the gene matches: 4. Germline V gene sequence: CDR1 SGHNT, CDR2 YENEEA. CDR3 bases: TGTGCCAGCAGCTCCGGGACAGGAACTTTCTTT. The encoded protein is CASSSGTGTFF.

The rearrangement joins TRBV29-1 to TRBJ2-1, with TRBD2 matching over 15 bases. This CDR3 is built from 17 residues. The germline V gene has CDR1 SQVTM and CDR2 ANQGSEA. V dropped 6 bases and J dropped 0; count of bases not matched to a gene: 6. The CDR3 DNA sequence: TGCAGCGTGGCCGGGACTAGCGGGAGGAGCTCCTACAATGAGCAGTTCTTC. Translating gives CSVAGTSGRSSYNEQFF.

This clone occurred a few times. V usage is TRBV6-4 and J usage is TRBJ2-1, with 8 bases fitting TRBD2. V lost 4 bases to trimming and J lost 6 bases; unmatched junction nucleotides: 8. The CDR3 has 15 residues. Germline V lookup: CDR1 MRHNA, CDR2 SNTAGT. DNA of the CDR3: TGTGCCAGCAGTGCGTCCAGCGGGAGAGGCAATGAGCAGTTCTTC. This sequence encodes CASSASSGRGNEQFF.

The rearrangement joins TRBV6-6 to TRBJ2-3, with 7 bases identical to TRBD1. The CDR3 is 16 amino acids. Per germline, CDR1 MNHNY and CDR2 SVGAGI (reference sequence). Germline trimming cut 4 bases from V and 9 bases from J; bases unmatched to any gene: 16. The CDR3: CASSFSGTDLSGTQYF. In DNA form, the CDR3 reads TGTGCCAGCAGTTTCTCCGGGACAGACTTGAGTGGAACGCAGTATTTT.

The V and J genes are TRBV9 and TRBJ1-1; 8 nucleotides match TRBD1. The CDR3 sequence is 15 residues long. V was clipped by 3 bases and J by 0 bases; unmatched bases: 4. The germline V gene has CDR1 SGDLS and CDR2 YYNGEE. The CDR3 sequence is CASSATTGVNTEAFF. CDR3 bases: TGTGCCAGCAGCGCCACGACAGGGGTGAACACTGAAGCTTTCTTT.

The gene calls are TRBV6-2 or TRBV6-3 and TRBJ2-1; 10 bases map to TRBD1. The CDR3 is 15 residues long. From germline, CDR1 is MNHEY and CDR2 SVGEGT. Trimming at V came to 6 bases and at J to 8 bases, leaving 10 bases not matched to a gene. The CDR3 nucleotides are TGTGCCAGCAGCACCACCGGGACAGGGGAGTATGAGCAGTTCTTC. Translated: CASSTTGTGEYEQFF.

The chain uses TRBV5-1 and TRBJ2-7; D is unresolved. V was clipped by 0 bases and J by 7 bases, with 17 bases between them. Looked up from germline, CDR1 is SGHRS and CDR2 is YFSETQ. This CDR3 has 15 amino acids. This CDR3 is CASSLVSYGVGEQYF. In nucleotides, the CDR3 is TGCGCCAGCAGCTTGGTATCCTACGGTGTCGGGGAGCAGTACTTC.

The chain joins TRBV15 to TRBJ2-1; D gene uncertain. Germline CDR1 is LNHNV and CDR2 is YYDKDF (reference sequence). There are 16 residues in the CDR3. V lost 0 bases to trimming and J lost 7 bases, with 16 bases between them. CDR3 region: CATSRDRVANSNEQFF. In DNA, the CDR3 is TGTGCCACCAGCAGAGATCGCGTTGCAAACTCGAATGAGCAGTTCTTC. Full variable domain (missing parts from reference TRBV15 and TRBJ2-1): DAMVIQNPRYQVTQFGKPVTLSCSQTLNHNVMYWYQQKSSQAPKLLFHYYDKDFNNEADTPDNFQSRRPNTSFCFLDIRSPGLGDTAMYLCATSRDRVANSNEQFFGPGTRLTVL.

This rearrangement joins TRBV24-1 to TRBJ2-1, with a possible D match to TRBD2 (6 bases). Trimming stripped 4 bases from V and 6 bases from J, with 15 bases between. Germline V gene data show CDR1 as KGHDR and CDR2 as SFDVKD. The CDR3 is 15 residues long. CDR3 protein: CATSEVKGLPNEQFF. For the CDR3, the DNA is TGTGCCACCAGTGAGGTGAAGGGACTCCCCAATGAGCAGTTCTTC.

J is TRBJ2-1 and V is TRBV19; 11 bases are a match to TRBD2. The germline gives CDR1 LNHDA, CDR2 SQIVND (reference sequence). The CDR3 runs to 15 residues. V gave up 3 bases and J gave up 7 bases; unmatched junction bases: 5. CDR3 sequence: CASSITSGSWNEQFF. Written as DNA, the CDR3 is TGTGCCAGTAGTATCACTAGCGGGAGTTGGAATGAGCAGTTCTTC.